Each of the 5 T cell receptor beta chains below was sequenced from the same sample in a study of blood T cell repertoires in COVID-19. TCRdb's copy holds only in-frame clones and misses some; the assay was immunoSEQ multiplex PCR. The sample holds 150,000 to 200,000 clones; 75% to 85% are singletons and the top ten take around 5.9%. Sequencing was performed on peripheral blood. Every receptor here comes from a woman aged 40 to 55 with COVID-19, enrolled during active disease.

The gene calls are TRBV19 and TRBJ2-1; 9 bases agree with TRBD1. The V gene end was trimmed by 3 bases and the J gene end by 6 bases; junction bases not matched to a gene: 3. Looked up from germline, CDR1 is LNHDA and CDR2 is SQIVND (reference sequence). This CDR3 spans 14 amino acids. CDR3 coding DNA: TGTGCCAGTAGTATCGGGACAGGGCTCAATGAGCAGTTCTTC. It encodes CASSIGTGLNEQFF.

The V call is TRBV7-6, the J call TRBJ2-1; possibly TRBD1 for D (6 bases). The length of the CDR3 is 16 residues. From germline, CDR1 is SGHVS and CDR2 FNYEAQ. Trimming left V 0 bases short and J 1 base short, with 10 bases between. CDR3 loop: CASSLALGASYNEQFF. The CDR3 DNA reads TGTGCCAGCAGCTTAGCGTTGGGGGCTTCCTACAATGAGCAGTTCTTC. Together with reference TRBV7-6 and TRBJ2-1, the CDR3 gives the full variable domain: GAGVSQSPRYKVTKRGQDVALRCDPISGHVSLYWYRQALGQGPEFLTYFNYEAQQDKSGLPNDRFSAERPEGSISTLTIQRTEQRDSAMYRCASSLALGASYNEQFFGPGTRLTVL.

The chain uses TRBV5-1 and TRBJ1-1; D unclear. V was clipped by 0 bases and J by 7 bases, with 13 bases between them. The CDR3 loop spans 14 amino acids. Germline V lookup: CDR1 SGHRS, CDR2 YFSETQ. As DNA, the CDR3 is TGCGCCAGCAGCTTGGGCTTCGGGATCAATGAAGCTTTCTTT. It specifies CASSLGFGINEAFF.

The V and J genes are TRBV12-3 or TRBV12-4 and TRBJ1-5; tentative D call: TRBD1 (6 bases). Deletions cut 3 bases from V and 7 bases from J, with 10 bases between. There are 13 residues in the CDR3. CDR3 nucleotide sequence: TGTGCCAGCAGTTTGAAGGGGGAACAGCCCCAGCATTTT. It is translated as CASSLKGEQPQHF.

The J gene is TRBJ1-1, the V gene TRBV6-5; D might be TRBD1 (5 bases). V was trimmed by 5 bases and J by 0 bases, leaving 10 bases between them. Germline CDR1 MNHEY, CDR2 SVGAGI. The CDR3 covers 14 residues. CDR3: CASSSGTLNTEAFF. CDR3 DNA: TGTGCCAGCAGTAGCGGGACCTTGAACACTGAAGCTTTCTTT.